One TCR beta chain is described in this entry. Its antigen is unidentified. This specimen belongs to a study of cytomegalovirus exposure and HLA in healthy donors. General study points: At a 0.05 false discovery rate, a later analysis found 15,000 to 20,000 TCR beta sequences to be associated with HLA alleles. Analyses of presence and absence presupposed an approximately uniform sequencing depth across donors. Differences between HLA loci emerged in a later analysis of TCR association rates, with DRB1 most and HLA-C fewest.

This CDR3 contains 16 residues. The germline CDR1 and CDR2 sequences are ENHRY and SYGVKD. Trimming at V came to 2 bases and at J to 4 bases, leaving 9 bases not matched to a gene. The PCR employed 60 Vbeta primers together with 13 Jbeta primers. Only in-frame clones appear in the TCRdb table, and some are missing; sequencing was by immunoSEQ multiplex PCR. The table has 63,000 or so clones, roughly 75% seen once. Input material: PBMCs. V is TRBV10-3 and J is TRBJ2-7; 9 bases agree with TRBD1. This clonotype was obtained from a woman aged 25 to 39 in good health and CMV-seropositive. The DNA for the CDR3 is TGTGCCATCAGTGAGGGGACAGGGTCCCCCTATTACGAGCAGTACTTC. It yields the protein CAISEGTGSPYYEQYF.